The following is a T cell receptor beta chain sequence with its context. The antigen is unknown. This sample stems from a study of shared clonotypes between healthy human individuals. Tens of thousands of T cell genomes, or around 0.2 ug DNA, went into the sorted-subset replicate PCRs. Per the original methods: ImmunoSEQ only sent back junction sequences with no quality scores, so filtering was done differently. The method was immunoSEQ multiplex PCR; TCRdb's version includes in-frame clones alone and lacks a portion of them. V and J calls and clone size are those listed in that table; D and trimming were worked out from the DNA. Among millions of clones listed, 93% were seen once. Per germline, CDR1 KGHSH and CDR2 LQKENI. V lost 3 bases and J 2 bases, leaving 15 bases between the germline ends. The CDR3 is made up of 16 amino acids. General study findings and limits: The donor pool, a small one, limited the genetic and exposure-history diversity represented.

The TCR sequence derives from a man between 18 and 29 years old in good health. Some clones in this sample may be carry-over from other donors' samples. Material: naive CD4+ T cells from PBMCs. Subset noted: CD45RA+ positively selected. This chain links TRBV18 with TRBJ2-3; no definite D call. The CDR3 nucleotides are TGTGCCAGCTCACCGGTGGTAAAGGAGCCCACAGATACGCAGTATTTT. Encoded protein: CASSPVVKEPTDTQYF.